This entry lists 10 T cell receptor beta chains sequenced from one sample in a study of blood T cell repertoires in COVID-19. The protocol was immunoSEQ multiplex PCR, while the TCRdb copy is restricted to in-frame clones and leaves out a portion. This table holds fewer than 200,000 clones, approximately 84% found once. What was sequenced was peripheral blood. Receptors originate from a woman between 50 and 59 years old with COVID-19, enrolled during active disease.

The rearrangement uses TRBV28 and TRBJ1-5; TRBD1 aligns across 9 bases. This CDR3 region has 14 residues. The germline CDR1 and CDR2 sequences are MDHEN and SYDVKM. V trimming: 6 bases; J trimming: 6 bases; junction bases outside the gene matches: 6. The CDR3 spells CASRGQGFGQPQHF. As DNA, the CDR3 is TGTGCCAGCAGAGGACAGGGGTTCGGTCAGCCCCAGCATTTT.

CDR3 bases: TGTGCCAGCAGTTATCCCGGGACAGTGAACACTGAAGCTTTCTTT. This gives the protein CASSYPGTVNTEAFF. This chain joins TRBV28 and TRBJ1-1; 7 bases are shared with TRBD1. This CDR3 is 15 amino acids long. CDR1 is MDHEN, CDR2 SYDVKM, per germline. Trimming took 4 bases from V and 0 from J; bases not matched to a gene: 5.

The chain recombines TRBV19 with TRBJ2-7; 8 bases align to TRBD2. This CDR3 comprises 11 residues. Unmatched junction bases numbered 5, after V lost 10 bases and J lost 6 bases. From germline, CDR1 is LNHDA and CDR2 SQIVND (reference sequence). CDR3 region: CATRGGAEQYF. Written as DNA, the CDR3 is TGTGCCACCCGGGGGGGCGCCGAGCAGTACTTC.

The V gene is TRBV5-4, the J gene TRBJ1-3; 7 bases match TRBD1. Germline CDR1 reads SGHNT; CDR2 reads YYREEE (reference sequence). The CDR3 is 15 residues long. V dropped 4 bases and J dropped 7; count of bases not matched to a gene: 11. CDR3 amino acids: CASSRGGAEENTIYF. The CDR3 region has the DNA TGTGCCAGCAGCCGAGGGGGCGCGGAGGAGAACACCATATATTTT.

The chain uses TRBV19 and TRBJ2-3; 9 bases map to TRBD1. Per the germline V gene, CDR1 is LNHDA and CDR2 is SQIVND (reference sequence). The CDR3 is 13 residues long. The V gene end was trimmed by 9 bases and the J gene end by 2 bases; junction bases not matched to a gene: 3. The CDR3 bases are TGTGCCAGCCGGGACAGGGTCACAGATACGCAGTATTTT. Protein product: CASRDRVTDTQYF. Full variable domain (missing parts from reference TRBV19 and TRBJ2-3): DGGITQSPKYLFRKEGQNVTLSCEQNLNHDAMYWYRQDPGQGLRLIYYSQIVNDFQKGDIAEGYSVSREKKESFPLTVTSAQKNPTAFYLCASRDRVTDTQYFGPGTRLTVL.

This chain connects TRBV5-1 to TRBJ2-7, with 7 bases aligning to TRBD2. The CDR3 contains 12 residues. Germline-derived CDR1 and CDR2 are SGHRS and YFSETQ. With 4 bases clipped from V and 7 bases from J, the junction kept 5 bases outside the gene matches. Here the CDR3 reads CASSIREGEQYF. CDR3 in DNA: TGCGCCAGCAGCATAAGGGAGGGGGAGCAGTACTTC.

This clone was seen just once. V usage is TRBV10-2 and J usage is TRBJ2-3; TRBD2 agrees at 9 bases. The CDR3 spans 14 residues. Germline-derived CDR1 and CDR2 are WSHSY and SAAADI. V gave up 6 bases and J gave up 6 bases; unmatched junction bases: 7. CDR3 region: CASRLAGPTDTQYF. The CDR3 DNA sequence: TGCGCCAGCAGGCTAGCGGGGCCCACGGATACGCAGTATTTT.

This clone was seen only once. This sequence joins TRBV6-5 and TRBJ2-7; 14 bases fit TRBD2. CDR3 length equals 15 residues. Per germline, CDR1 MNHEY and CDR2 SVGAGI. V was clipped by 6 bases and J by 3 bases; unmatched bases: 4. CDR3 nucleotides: TGTGCCAGCAGGATGGGACTAGCGGGAGACTACGAGCAGTACTTC. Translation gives CASRMGLAGDYEQYF.

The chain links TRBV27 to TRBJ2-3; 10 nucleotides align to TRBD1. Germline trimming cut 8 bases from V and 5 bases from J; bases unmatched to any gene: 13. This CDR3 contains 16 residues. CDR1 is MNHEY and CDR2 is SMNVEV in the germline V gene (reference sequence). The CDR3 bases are TGTGCCAGCTCTCAGTCGGGGACAGGGGAGAAAGATACGCAGTATTTT. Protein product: CASSQSGTGEKDTQYF.

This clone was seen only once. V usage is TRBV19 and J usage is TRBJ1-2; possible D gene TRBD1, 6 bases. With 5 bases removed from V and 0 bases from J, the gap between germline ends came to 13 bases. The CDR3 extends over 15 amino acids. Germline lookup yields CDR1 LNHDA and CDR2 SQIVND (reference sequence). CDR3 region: CASSQWDTANYGYTF. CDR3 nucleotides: TGTGCCAGTAGTCAATGGGACACTGCTAACTATGGCTACACCTTC.